This T cell receptor beta chain emerged from a study of T cell repertoires in cytomegalovirus infection. TCRdb recomputed calls from the reads with MiXCR, one row per CDR3 protein. Among around 340,000 distinct CDR3 sequences listed, about 27% were seen once. CDR3 length: 15 amino acids. The V gene's germline CDR1 is MNHEY and CDR2 SMNVEV (reference sequence). With 0 bases removed from V and 3 bases from J, the gap between germline ends came to 10 bases. Concerning this clonotype: The target antigen is unknown.

The material was cultured PBMCs, obtained from culture after CMV antigen stimulation. V is TRBV27 and J is TRBJ2-3, with D possibly TRBD2 on 5 matching bases. The origin of this receptor is a human donor in good health (CMV status not recorded). Some clones in this sample may be carry-over from other donors' samples. This CDR3 is CASSLSTKRTDTQYF. The CDR3 nucleotides read TGTGCCAGCAGTTTATCGACTAAACGAACAGATACGCAGTATTTT.